The source of this T cell receptor beta chain is a study of blood T cell repertoires in COVID-19. Study at large: COVID-19 samples, acute and convalescent, were from the United States, Italy and Spain. PBMCs, B-cell-depleted T cells, or T cells provided the cDNA or gDNA that made up the material.

Original analysis: Estimated nucleated cell counts came from reference gene primer amplification. The table came from immunoSEQ multiplex PCR; TCRdb's copy has only in-frame clones and leaves some out. Clone size and V and J calls were adopted from that table, with D and trimming inferred from the DNA. The sample shows about 250,000 clones, around 90% of them seen only once. This CDR3 spans 17 amino acids. V was pared by 0 bases and J by 2 bases, with 5 bases of the junction left unmatched. Germline CDR1 reads SGHRS; CDR2 reads YFSETQ. Seattle participants joined during active infection and were tracked over time. As for this clone: The sample has other DNA sequences that encode this CDR3 too.

Input material: peripheral blood. The source of this sequence is a woman in her sixties or seventies with COVID-19, enrolled during active disease. The chain recombines TRBV5-1 with TRBJ2-5; the match to TRBD2 covers 12 bases. The CDR3 nucleotides read TGCGCCAGCAGCTTGGGCCAACTAGCGGGGGGTCAAGAGACCCAGTACTTC. It is translated as CASSLGQLAGGQETQYF. Full variable domain (rest looked up from reference TRBV5-1 and TRBJ2-5): KAGVTQTPRYLIKTRGQQVTLSCSPISGHRSVSWYQQTPGQGLQFLFEYFSETQRNKGNFPGRFSGRQFSNSRSEMNVSTLELGDSALYLCASSLGQLAGGQETQYFGPGTRLLVL.